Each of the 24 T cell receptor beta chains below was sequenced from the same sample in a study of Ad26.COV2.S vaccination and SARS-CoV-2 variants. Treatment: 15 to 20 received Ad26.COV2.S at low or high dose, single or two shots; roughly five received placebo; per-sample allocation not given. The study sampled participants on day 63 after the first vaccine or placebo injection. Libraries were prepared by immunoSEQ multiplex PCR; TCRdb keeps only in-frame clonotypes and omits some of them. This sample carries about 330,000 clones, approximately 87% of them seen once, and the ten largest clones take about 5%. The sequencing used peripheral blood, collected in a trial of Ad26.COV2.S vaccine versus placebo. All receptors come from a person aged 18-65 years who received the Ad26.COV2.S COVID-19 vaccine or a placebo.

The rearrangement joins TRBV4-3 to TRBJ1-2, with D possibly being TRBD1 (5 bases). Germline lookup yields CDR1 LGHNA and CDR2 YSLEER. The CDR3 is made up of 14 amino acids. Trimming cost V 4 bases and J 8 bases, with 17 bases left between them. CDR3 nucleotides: TGCGCCAGCAGCCCTACTCCGACAGATTCGGGCTACACCTTC. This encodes CASSPTPTDSGYTF.

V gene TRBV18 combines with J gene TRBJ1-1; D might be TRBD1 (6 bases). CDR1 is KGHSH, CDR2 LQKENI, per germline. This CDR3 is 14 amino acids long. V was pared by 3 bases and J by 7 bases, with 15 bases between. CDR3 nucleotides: TGTGCCAGCTCACCTCAAATTAGGACAGATGAAGCTTTCTTT. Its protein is CASSPQIRTDEAFF.

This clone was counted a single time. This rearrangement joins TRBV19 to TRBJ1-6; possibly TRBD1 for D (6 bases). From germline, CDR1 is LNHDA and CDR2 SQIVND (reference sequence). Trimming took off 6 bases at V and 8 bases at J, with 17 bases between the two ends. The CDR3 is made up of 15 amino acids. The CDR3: CASRTLQGSDSPLHF. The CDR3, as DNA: TGTGCCAGTAGGACTCTACAGGGTTCGGATTCACCCCTCCACTTT.

CDR3 coding DNA: TGTGCCAGCAAGACGGGACAAAGCTCCTACAATGAGCAGTTCTTC. Its protein product is CASKTGQSSYNEQFF. This sequence joins TRBV2 and TRBJ2-1; D perhaps matches TRBD1 (6 bases). The CDR3 sequence is 15 residues long. The germline CDR1 and CDR2 sequences are SNHLY and FYNNEI. Trimming cost V 7 bases and J 0 bases, with 13 bases left between them.

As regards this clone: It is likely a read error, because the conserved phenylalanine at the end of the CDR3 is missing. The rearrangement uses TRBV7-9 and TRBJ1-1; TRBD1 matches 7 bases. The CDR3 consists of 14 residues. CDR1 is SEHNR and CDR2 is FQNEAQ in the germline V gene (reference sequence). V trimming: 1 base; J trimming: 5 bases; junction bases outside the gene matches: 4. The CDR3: CASSLDRGKTEAFL. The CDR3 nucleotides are TGTGCCAGCAGCTTAGACAGGGGCAAAACTGAAGCTTTCCTT.

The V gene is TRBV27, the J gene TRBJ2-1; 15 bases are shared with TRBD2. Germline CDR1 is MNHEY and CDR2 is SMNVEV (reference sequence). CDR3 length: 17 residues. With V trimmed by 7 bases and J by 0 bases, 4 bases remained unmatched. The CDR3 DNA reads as TGTGCCAGCACGGGGACTAGCGGGGGGAGCTCCTACAATGAGCAGTTCTTC. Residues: CASTGTSGGSSYNEQFF.

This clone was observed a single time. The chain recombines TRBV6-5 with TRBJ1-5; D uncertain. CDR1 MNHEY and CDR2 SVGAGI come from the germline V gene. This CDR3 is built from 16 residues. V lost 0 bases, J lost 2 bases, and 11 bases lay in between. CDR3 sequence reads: CASSYSLPFGNQPQHF. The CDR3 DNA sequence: TGTGCCAGCAGTTACTCGCTTCCCTTCGGCAATCAGCCCCAGCATTTT.

This CDR3 reads CASSLASGTGNYGYTF. The CDR3 DNA is TGTGCCAGCAGCTTAGCCTCCGGGACAGGGAACTATGGCTACACCTTC. This chain joins TRBV7-6 and TRBJ1-2; 9 bases match TRBD1. The CDR3 contains 16 residues. CDR1 and CDR2 (germline): SGHVS, FNYEAQ. Trimming cost V 0 bases and J 2 bases; bases outside gene matches: 4.

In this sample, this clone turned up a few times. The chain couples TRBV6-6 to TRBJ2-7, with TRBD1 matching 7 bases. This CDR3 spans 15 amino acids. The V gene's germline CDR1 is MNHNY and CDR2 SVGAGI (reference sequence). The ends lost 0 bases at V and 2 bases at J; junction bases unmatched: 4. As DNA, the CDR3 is TGTGCCAGCAGTTACTCGAACGACAGGGCCTACGAGCAGTACGTC. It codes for CASSYSNDRAYEQYV.

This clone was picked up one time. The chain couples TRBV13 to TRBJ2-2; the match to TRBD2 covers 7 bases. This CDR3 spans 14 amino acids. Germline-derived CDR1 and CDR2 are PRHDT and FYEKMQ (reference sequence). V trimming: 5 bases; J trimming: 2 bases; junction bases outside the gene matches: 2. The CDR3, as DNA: TGTGCCAGCAGCGCGGGACTAAACACCGGGGAGCTGTTTTTT. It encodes CASSAGLNTGELFF.

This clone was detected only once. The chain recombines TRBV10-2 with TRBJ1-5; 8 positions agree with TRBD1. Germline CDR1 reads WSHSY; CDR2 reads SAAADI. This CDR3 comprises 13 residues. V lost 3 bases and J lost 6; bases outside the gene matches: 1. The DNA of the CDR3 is TGCGCCAGCAGTGAACAGGGGGGTCAGCCCCAGCATTTT. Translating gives CASSEQGGQPQHF.

CDR3 protein: CATEGVNYGYTF. Here the CDR3 DNA reads TGTGCCACCGAAGGCGTGAACTATGGCTACACCTTC. This chain connects TRBV10-3 to TRBJ1-2; D gene uncertain. The CDR3 extends over 12 amino acids. Trimming removed 10 bases at V and 2 bases at J, with 11 bases between. Per the germline V gene, CDR1 is ENHRY and CDR2 is SYGVKD.

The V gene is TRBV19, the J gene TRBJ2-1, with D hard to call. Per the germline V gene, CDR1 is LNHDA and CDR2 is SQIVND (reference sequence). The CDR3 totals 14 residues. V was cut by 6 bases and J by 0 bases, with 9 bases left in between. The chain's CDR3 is CASSLEDSYNEQFF. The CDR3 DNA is TGTGCCAGTAGCCTAGAGGACTCCTACAATGAGCAGTTCTTC.

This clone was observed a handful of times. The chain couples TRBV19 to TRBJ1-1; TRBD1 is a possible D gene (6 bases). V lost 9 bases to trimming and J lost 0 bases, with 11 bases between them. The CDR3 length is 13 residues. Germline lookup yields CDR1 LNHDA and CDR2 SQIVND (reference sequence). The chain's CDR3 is CASSGQMNTEAFF. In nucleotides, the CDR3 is TGTGCCAGCTCCGGACAGATGAACACTGAAGCTTTCTTT.

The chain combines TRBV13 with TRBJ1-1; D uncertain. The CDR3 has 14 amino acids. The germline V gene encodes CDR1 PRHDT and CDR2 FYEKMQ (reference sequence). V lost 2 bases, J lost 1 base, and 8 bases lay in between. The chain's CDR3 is CASSLRPQNTEAFF. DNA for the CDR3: TGTGCCAGCAGCTTACGACCGCAGAACACTGAAGCTTTCTTT.

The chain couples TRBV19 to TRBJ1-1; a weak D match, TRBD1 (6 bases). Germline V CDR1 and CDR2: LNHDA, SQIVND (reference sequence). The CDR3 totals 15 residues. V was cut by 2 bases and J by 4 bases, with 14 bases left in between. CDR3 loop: CASSIFGQGSTEAFF. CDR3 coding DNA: TGTGCCAGTAGTATATTCGGGCAGGGGAGCACTGAAGCTTTCTTT. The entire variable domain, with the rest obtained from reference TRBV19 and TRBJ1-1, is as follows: DGGITQSPKYLFRKEGQNVTLSCEQNLNHDAMYWYRQDPGQGLRLIYYSQIVNDFQKGDIAEGYSVSREKKESFPLTVTSAQKNPTAFYLCASSIFGQGSTEAFFGQGTRLTVV.

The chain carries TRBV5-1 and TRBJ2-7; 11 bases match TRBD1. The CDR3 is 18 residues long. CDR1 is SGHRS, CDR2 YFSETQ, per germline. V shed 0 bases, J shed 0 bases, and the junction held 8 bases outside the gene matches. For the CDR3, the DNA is TGCGCCAGCAGCTTGGTCTTGGTGGGACAGGGGGGCTCCTACGAGCAGTACTTC. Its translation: CASSLVLVGQGGSYEQYF.

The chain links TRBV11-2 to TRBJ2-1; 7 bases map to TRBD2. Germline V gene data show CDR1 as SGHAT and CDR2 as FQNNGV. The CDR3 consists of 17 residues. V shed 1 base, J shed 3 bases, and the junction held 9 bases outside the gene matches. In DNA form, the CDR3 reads TGTGCCAGCAGCTTAGGGCGCGGGAGTGGAGACTACAATGAGCAGTTCTTC. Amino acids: CASSLGRGSGDYNEQFF.

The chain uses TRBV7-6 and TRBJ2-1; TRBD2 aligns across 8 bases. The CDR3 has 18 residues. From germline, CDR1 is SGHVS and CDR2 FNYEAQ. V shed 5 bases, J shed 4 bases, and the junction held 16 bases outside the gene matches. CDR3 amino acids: CASSHTWGAGGPYNEQFF. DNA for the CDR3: TGTGCCAGCAGCCATACCTGGGGTGCGGGAGGCCCTTACAATGAGCAGTTCTTC.

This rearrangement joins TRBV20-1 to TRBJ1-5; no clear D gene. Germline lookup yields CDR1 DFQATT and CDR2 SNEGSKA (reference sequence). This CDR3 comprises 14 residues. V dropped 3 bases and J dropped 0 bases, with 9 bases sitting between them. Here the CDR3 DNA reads TGCAGTGCTAGTCCCAGTAATAGCAATCAGCCCCAGCATTTT. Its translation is CSASPSNSNQPQHF.

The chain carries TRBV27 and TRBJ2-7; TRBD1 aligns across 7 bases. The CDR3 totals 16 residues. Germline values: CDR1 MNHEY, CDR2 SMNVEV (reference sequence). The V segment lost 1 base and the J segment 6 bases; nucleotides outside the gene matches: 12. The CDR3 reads CASSLYPGGLDFEQYF. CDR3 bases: TGTGCCAGCAGTTTATATCCAGGGGGTCTGGATTTCGAGCAGTACTTC.

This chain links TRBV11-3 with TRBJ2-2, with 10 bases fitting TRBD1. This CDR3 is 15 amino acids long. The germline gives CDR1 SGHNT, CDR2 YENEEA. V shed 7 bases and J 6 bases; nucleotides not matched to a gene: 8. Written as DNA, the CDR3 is TGTGCCAGCACCACCGGGACAGGGGTGGCCGGGGAGCTGTTTTTT. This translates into CASTTGTGVAGELFF.

This chain's CDR3 is CASSRGTHNEQFF. DNA for the CDR3: TGTGCCAGCAGTAGAGGGACTCACAATGAGCAGTTCTTC. The chain couples TRBV12-3 or TRBV12-4 to TRBJ2-1; weak D call: TRBD2 (6 bases). The CDR3 extends over 13 amino acids. The ends were cut back, 5 bases at V and 5 bases at J, with 10 bases in the middle.

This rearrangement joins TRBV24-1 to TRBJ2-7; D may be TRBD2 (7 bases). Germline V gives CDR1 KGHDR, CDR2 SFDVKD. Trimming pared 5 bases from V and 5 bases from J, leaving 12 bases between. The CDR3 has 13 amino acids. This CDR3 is CATSAGGSDEQYF. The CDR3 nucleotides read TGTGCCACCAGTGCGGGGGGCTCAGACGAGCAGTACTTC.